This TCR beta chain emerged from a study of cytomegalovirus exposure and HLA in healthy donors. Study-level background: In an earlier analysis, 95 million to 140 million unique TCR beta sequences were found from approximately 190 million T cells. Study-level points and caveats: Later analysis indicated greater clonal expansion among HLA-associated TCR beta chains than among equally common other chains. There were reportedly fewer N-insertions in an Asian-associated ancestry cluster than the approximately 630-donor mean, in a later analysis. Among immune exposure information, only CMV serostatus was available.

The V gene's germline CDR1 is SSHAT and CDR2 FNYEAQ (reference sequence). With 5 bases clipped from V and 7 bases from J, the junction kept 15 bases outside the gene matches. The CDR3 length is 16 residues. The PCR contained 60 Vbeta and 13 Jbeta primers. Libraries were prepared by immunoSEQ multiplex PCR; TCRdb keeps only in-frame clonotypes and omits some of them. The table includes 150,000 to 200,000 clones, more than 60% detected once. In the case of this clone: What it binds is unknown.

The sample was PBMCs. The clonotype was recovered from a man aged 18 to 30 in good health and CMV-seropositive. The chain carries TRBV7-7 and TRBJ2-3; TRBD2 matches 7 bases. The CDR3 loop is CASSQNLAGELNTQYF. In DNA form, the CDR3 reads TGTGCCAGCAGCCAAAATCTGGCGGGAGAGCTTAATACGCAGTATTTT.